The next 26 T cell receptor beta chains were all read from a single sample in a study of cytotoxic CD8 clonotypes in ibrutinib-treated CLL. Only in-frame clones appear in the TCRdb table, and some are missing; sequencing was by immunoSEQ multiplex PCR. The sample shows fewer than 85,000 clones, around 79% of them seen only once. The material sequenced was PBMCs, taken after 12 months of ibrutinib treatment. The receptor source for this set is a human donor with chronic lymphocytic leukemia.

This chain connects TRBV18 to TRBJ2-2; 9 nucleotides match TRBD1. In germline, CDR1 is KGHSH, CDR2 LQKENI. The CDR3 is 15 amino acids. With V trimmed by 5 bases and J by 1 base, 2 bases remained unmatched. For the CDR3, the DNA is TGTGCCAGCTCATCGGACAGGGGGAACACCGGGGAGCTGTTTTTT. Its translation: CASSSDRGNTGELFF.

This chain uses TRBV30 with TRBJ2-7; 8 bases line up with TRBD2. V lost 4 bases and J lost 5; bases outside the gene matches: 4. Germline V lookup: CDR1 GTSNPN, CDR2 SVGIG (reference sequence). The CDR3 sequence is 12 residues long. CDR3 amino acids: CAWTTGGHEQYF. CDR3 DNA: TGTGCCTGGACAACGGGGGGGCACGAGCAGTACTTC.

The rearrangement links TRBV19 to TRBJ1-1, with D unclear. Trimming left V 5 bases short and J 0 bases short, with 13 bases between. Germline V gives CDR1 LNHDA, CDR2 SQIVND (reference sequence). This CDR3 has 15 amino acids. The CDR3 nucleotides read TGTGCCAGTAGTGGTTTAGACACATTGAACACTGAAGCTTTCTTT. Protein sequence: CASSGLDTLNTEAFF.

This chain uses TRBV27 with TRBJ1-4; D unclear. The CDR3 spans 14 residues. Trimming pared 4 bases from V and 4 bases from J, leaving 10 bases between. CDR1 is MNHEY, CDR2 SMNVEV, per germline (reference sequence). CDR3 sequence (DNA): TGTGCCAGCAGTTCAGGAGGCAGTAATGAAAAACTGTTTTTT. It specifies CASSSGGSNEKLFF.

This rearrangement joins TRBV7-9 to TRBJ2-1; TRBD2 might be the D (5 bases). The CDR3 covers 11 residues. Per germline, CDR1 SEHNR and CDR2 FQNEAQ (reference sequence). Trimming removed 4 bases at V and 11 bases at J, with 9 bases between. The CDR3 loop is CASSSREKQFF. CDR3 DNA sequence: TGTGCCAGCAGCTCCCGGGAAAAGCAGTTCTTC.

V and J are TRBV29-1 and TRBJ1-1; possibly TRBD1 for D (5 bases). The V end lost 5 bases, the J end lost 8 bases, and 18 bases lay between the germline ends. CDR1 and CDR2 (germline): SQVTM, ANQGSEA. CDR3 size: 13 residues. The CDR3 sequence is CSVRGLTRTEAFF. The CDR3 nucleotides read TGCAGCGTTCGGGGCCTTACCCGGACCGAAGCTTTCTTT.

This chain's CDR3 is CASSPVNPRGETQYF. The CDR3 DNA reads TGTGCCAGCAGCCCCGTAAACCCACGAGGGGAGACCCAGTACTTC. The rearrangement uses TRBV5-8 and TRBJ2-5; TRBD2 is a possible D gene (5 bases). The CDR3 is 15 residues long. V gave up 4 bases and J gave up 5 bases, with 18 bases separating them. Germline V CDR1 and CDR2: SGHTS, YDEGEE. The full variable domain, its missing parts supplied by reference TRBV5-8 and TRBJ2-5, is EAGVTQSPTHLIKTRGQQATLRCSPISGHTSVYWYQQALGLGLQFLLWYDEGEERNRGNFPPRFSGRQFPNYSSELNVNALELEDSALYLCASSPVNPRGETQYFGPGTRLLVL.

This chain connects TRBV19 to TRBJ1-1, with D possibly TRBD1 on 6 matching bases. The germline V gene encodes CDR1 LNHDA and CDR2 SQIVND (reference sequence). The CDR3 contains 14 residues. V was clipped by 3 bases and J by 6 bases, with 14 bases between them. CDR3 nucleotides: TGTGCCAGTAGTATTTCCAAGGAGGGGGCTGAAGCTTTCTTT. It translates to CASSISKEGAEAFF. Full variable domain (remainder filled in from reference TRBV19 and TRBJ1-1): DGGITQSPKYLFRKEGQNVTLSCEQNLNHDAMYWYRQDPGQGLRLIYYSQIVNDFQKGDIAEGYSVSREKKESFPLTVTSAQKNPTAFYLCASSISKEGAEAFFGQGTRLTVV.

V and J are TRBV7-2 and TRBJ2-2; D might be TRBD1 (5 bases). This CDR3 is 16 amino acids long. CDR1 is SGHTA and CDR2 is FQGNSA in the germline V gene. Trimming pared 1 base from V and 0 bases from J, leaving 9 bases between. The CDR3 region is CASSLVVGANTGELFF. CDR3 nucleotides: TGTGCCAGCAGCTTAGTAGTAGGGGCGAACACCGGGGAGCTGTTTTTT.

The V call is TRBV21-1, the J call TRBJ1-1; the table's D call, TRBD1, has no DNA check behind it. TRBV21-1 is flagged as a pseudogene. CDR3 size: 14 residues. The CDR3 is CASRDREFYTEAFF. The CDR3, as DNA: TGTGCCAGCCGGGACAGGGAATTCTACACTGAAGCTTTCTTT.

The V and J genes are TRBV10-3 and TRBJ2-1; D gene uncertain. This CDR3 has 11 amino acids. Germline V gives CDR1 ENHRY, CDR2 SYGVKD. V lost 6 bases and J lost 8, with 8 bases in between. The CDR3 DNA is TGTGCCATCAGGCGGAGTTATGAGCAGTTCTTC. Protein product: CAIRRSYEQFF.

The chain combines TRBV7-2 with TRBJ2-4, with D hard to call. This CDR3 is built from 14 residues. The germline V and J ends were trimmed by 7 bases and 1 base, with 11 bases remaining between them. The germline gives CDR1 SGHTA, CDR2 FQGNSA. Here the CDR3 DNA reads TGTGCCAGCACCACCGCCGGGGCCAAAAACATTCAGTACTTC. Its protein is CASTTAGAKNIQYF.

The rearrangement joins TRBV30 to TRBJ1-1; D not certain. This CDR3 contains 14 residues. From germline, CDR1 is GTSNPN and CDR2 SVGIG (reference sequence). V gave up 0 bases and J gave up 0 bases, with 8 bases separating them. The CDR3 spells CAWSVVGLNTEAFF. The CDR3 bases are TGTGCCTGGAGTGTAGTAGGGTTGAACACTGAAGCTTTCTTT.

This rearrangement joins TRBV4-1 to TRBJ2-3; 11 bases fit TRBD2. The CDR3 runs 16 residues. The germline V gene has CDR1 MGHRA and CDR2 YSYEKL. The V and J ends lost 3 bases and 6 bases, in that order; junction bases with no gene match: 8. CDR3 sequence reads: CASSQGLAGGWDTQYF. The CDR3 nucleotides read TGCGCCAGCAGCCAGGGGCTAGCGGGAGGTTGGGATACGCAGTATTTT.

The chain has TRBV6-6 and TRBJ1-5; the D is unclear. Trimming pared 11 bases from V and 6 bases from J, leaving 8 bases between. CDR1 is MNHNY and CDR2 is SVGAGI in the germline V gene (reference sequence). The length of the CDR3 is 10 residues. The DNA for the CDR3 is TGTGCCGTGTCCTCTCAGCCCCAGCATTTT. Protein sequence: CAVSSQPQHF.

CDR3 region: CASSLRTYNSPLHF. CDR3 DNA sequence: TGTGCCAGCTCACTCCGGACATATAATTCACCCCTCCACTTT. This chain joins TRBV18 and TRBJ1-6, with D perhaps matching TRBD1 (5 bases). V was pared by 4 bases and J by 4 bases, with 8 bases between. Germline loops: CDR1 KGHSH, CDR2 LQKENI. The CDR3 consists of 14 residues.

The V call is TRBV7-2, the J call TRBJ2-7, with 10 bases that match TRBD1. The CDR3 is 14 residues long. J was trimmed by 5 bases and V by 4 bases; bases with no gene match: 5. Germline assignment: CDR1 SGHTA and CDR2 FQGNSA. The DNA for the CDR3 is TGTGCCAGCAGCTCCGGACAGGGGGTGGACGAGCAGTACTTC. It translates to CASSSGQGVDEQYF.

This chain joins TRBV27 and TRBJ2-7; 12 positions agree with TRBD2. This CDR3 contains 18 residues. CDR1 MNHEY and CDR2 SMNVEV come from the germline V gene (reference sequence). V shed 0 bases and J 4 bases; nucleotides not matched to a gene: 10. Here the CDR3 DNA reads TGTGCCAGCAGTTTATCCCCCCCTACTAGCGGGGGGATTTACGAGCAGTACTTC. Its protein is CASSLSPPTSGGIYEQYF.

J is TRBJ1-4 and V is TRBV11-3; TRBD1 is a possible D gene (5 bases). Trimming took 3 bases from V and 7 from J, leaving 9 bases between them. There are 13 residues in the CDR3. Per germline, CDR1 SGHNT and CDR2 YENEEA. The CDR3 sequence: CASSLGPGEKLFF. In DNA, the CDR3 is TGTGCCAGCAGCTTGGGGCCGGGTGAAAAACTGTTTTTT.

This chain uses TRBV6-6 with TRBJ1-4; tentatively, D is TRBD1 (5 bases). The ends were cut back, 8 bases at V and 8 bases at J, with 21 bases in the middle. The CDR3 has 15 residues. Germline assignment: CDR1 MNHNY and CDR2 SVGAGI (reference sequence). The CDR3 is CASGSPTRGEEKLFF. DNA for the CDR3: TGTGCCAGCGGCTCCCCTACACGGGGCGAGGAAAAACTGTTTTTT.

The V and J genes are TRBV28 and TRBJ2-7, with a possible D match to TRBD2 (5 bases). The V end was cut by 3 bases, the J end by 7 bases, with 7 bases between. CDR1 and CDR2 (germline): MDHEN, SYDVKM. The CDR3 sequence is 11 residues long. The CDR3 here is CASSFTGEQYF. CDR3 nucleotides: TGTGCCAGCAGTTTTACGGGGGAGCAGTACTTC. Combining the CDR3 with reference TRBV28 and TRBJ2-7 gives the whole variable domain DVKVTQSSRYLVKRTGEKVFLECVQDMDHENMFWYRQDPGLGLRLIYFSYDVKMKEKGDIPEGYSVSREKKERFSLILESASTNQTSMYLCASSFTGEQYFGPGTRLTVT.

In the case of this clone: At the DNA level, this CDR3 is encoded by other sequences in the same sample as well. V is TRBV27 and J is TRBJ1-1; the D gene is possibly TRBD1 (5 bases). The CDR3 is 14 amino acids. Trimming left V 3 bases short and J 0 bases short, with 8 bases between. Looked up from germline, CDR1 is MNHEY and CDR2 is SMNVEV (reference sequence). In DNA, the CDR3 is TGTGCCAGCAGTTTGGAGGGGATGAACACTGAAGCTTTCTTT. It is translated as CASSLEGMNTEAFF.

The chain uses TRBV11-2 and TRBJ2-1; a weak D match, TRBD2 (6 bases). V was cut by 1 base and J by 7 bases, with 14 bases left in between. Germline CDR1 is SGHAT and CDR2 is FQNNGV. This CDR3 is 15 amino acids long. The CDR3 DNA reads TGTGCCAGCAGCTTAGCCTGGACCGGAGGGAATGAGCAGTTCTTC. Amino acid sequence: CASSLAWTGGNEQFF. The entire variable domain, with the rest obtained from reference TRBV11-2 and TRBJ2-1, is as follows: EAGVAQSPRYKIIEKRQSVAFWCNPISGHATLYWYQQILGQGPKLLIQFQNNGVVDDSQLPKDRFSAERLKGVDSTLKIQPAKLEDSAVYLCASSLAWTGGNEQFFGPGTRLTVL.

The chain combines TRBV30 with TRBJ1-5; 9 nucleotides match TRBD1. This CDR3 spans 19 amino acids. Per the germline V gene, CDR1 is GTSNPN and CDR2 is SVGIG (reference sequence). V lost 4 bases to trimming and J lost 2 bases; unmatched junction nucleotides: 18. DNA of the CDR3: TGTGCCTGGACGGCCGGGACAGGGATTCGGGTGGGCGGCAATCAGCCCCAGCATTTT. The encoded protein is CAWTAGTGIRVGGNQPQHF.

This chain joins TRBV6-1 and TRBJ2-3; 9 nucleotides match TRBD2. The CDR3 spans 15 residues. CDR1 is MNHNS and CDR2 is SASEGT in the germline V gene. Losses at the gene ends were 5 bases for V and 0 bases for J; bases not matched to a gene: 3. CDR3 in amino acids: CASSPLAGSTDTQYF. CDR3 DNA sequence: TGTGCCAGCAGTCCCCTAGCGGGAAGCACAGATACGCAGTATTTT.

This chain uses TRBV29-1 with TRBJ2-3; TRBD2 agrees at 13 bases. Germline CDR1 and CDR2: SQVTM and ANQGSEA. The CDR3 totals 13 residues. The junction had 6 bases not matched to a gene; V was cut back by 7 bases and J by 8 bases. The CDR3 bases are TGCAGCGAAACTAGCGGGGGGGCTGGTACGCAGTATTTT. It encodes CSETSGGAGTQYF.